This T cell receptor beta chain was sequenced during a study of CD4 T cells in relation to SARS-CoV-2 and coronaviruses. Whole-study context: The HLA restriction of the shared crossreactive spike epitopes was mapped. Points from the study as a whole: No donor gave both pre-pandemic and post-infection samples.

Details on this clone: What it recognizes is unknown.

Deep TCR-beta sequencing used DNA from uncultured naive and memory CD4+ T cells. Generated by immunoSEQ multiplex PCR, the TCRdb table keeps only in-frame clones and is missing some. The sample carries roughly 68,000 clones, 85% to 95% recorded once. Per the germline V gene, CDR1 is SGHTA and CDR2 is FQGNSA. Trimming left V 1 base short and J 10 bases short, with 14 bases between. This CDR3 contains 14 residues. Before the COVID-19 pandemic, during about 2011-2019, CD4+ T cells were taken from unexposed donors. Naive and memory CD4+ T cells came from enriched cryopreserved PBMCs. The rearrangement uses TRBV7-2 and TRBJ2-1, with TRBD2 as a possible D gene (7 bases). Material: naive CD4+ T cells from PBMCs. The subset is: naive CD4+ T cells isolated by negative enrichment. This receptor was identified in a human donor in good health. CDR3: CASSLGSGEGEQFF. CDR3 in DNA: TGTGCCAGCAGCTTAGGGTCAGGGGAGGGGGAGCAGTTCTTC.